Below are 3 T cell receptor beta chains sequenced from a single sample in a study of T cells in tumors after PD-1 blockade. TCRdb's copy holds only in-frame clones and misses some; the assay was immunoSEQ multiplex PCR. Of around 19,000 clones in the sample, more than 70% were seen once. The material was PBMCs, obtained before anti-PD-1 treatment. The origin of the receptors is a human donor with basal cell carcinoma.

This chain joins TRBV5-5 and TRBJ1-2, with 7 nucleotides matching TRBD1. CDR3 size: 13 residues. CDR1 SGHKS and CDR2 YYEKEE come from the germline V gene (reference sequence). The junction had 8 bases not matched to a gene; V was cut back by 4 bases and J by 8 bases. CDR3 nucleotide sequence: TGTGCCAGCAGCAAACCGGACAGGCCCGGCTACACCTTC. It encodes CASSKPDRPGYTF.

The rearrangement uses TRBV28 and TRBJ1-5, with D hard to call. The CDR3 length is 17 residues. The V end was cut by 3 bases, the J end by 0 bases, with 15 bases between. Germline V gene data show CDR1 as MDHEN and CDR2 as SYDVKM. The CDR3 loop reads CASSFSLGSYSNQPQHF. DNA for the CDR3: TGTGCCAGCAGTTTTTCATTAGGGAGTTATAGCAATCAGCCCCAGCATTTT.

This chain uses TRBV28 with TRBJ2-7; D is uncertain. CDR3 size: 11 residues. Trimming removed 5 bases from V and 2 bases from J, with 4 bases in between. The germline CDR1 and CDR2 sequences are MDHEN and SYDVKM. As DNA, the CDR3 is TGTGCCAGCAGTAAGGCCTACGAGCAGTACTTC. Its translation is CASSKAYEQYF.